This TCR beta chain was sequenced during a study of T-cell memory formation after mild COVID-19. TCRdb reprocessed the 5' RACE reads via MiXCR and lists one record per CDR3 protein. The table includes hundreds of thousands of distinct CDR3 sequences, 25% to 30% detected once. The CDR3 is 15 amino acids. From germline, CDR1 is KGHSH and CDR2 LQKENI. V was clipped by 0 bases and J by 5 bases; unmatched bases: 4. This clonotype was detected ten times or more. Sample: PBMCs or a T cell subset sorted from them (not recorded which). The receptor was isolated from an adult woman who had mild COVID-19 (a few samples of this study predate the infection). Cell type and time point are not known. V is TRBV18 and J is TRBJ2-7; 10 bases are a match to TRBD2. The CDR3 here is CASSPPTSGFNEQYF. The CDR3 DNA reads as TGTGCCAGCTCACCACCGACTAGCGGGTTCAACGAGCAGTACTTC.